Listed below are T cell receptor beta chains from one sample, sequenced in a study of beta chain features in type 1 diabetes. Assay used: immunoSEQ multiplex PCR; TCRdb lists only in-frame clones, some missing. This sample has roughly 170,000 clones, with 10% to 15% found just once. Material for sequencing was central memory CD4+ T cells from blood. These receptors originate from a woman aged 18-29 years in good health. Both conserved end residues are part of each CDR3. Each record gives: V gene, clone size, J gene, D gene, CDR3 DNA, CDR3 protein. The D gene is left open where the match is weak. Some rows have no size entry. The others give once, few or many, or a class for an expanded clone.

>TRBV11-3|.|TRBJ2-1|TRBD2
TGTGCCAGCAGCACGATTCCTAGCGGGAGGGCCAATGAGCAGTTCTTC
CASSTIPSGRANEQFF
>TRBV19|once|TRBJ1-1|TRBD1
TGTGCCAGTCGGGACAGCCTGAACACTGAAGCTTTCTTT
CASRDSLNTEAFF
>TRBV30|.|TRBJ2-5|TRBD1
TGTGCCTGGAGTCGCCGAGGGGGCTGGGAGACCCAGTACTTC
CAWSRRGGWETQYF
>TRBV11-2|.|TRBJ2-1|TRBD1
TGTGCCAGCAGCTTGACAGGGTCGGACTACAATGAGCAGTTCTTC
CASSLTGSDYNEQFF
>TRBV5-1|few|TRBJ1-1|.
TGCGCCAGCGGTGTGAGGGGCGGAGGGGACACTGAAGCTTTCTTT
CASGVRGGGDTEAFF
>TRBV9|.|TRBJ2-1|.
TGTGCCAGCAGCGTAACATCCAGCAATGAGCAGTTCTTC
CASSVTSSNEQFF
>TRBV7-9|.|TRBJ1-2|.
TGTGCCAGCAGCTTAGAGGGGGTGGAGGGCTACACCTTC
CASSLEGVEGYTF
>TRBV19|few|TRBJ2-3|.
TGTGCCAGTAGTACCCAAAGCACAGATACGCAGTATTTT
CASSTQSTDTQYF
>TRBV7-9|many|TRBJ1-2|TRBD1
TGTGCCAGCAGCTTGGGACAGGCGCCCCGAGGCTACACCTTC
CASSLGQAPRGYTF
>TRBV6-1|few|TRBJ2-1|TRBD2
TGTGCCAGCAGTGAACTAGCGGGGGGCTACAATGAGCAGTTCTTC
CASSELAGGYNEQFF
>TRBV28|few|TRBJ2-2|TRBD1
TGTGCCAGCAGTGCCTACGGGACAGGGAACACCGGGGAGCTGTTTTTT
CASSAYGTGNTGELFF
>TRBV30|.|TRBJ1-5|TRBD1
TGTGCCTGGAGCCAGGGGGACACAAATCAGCCCCAGCATTTT
CAWSQGDTNQPQHF
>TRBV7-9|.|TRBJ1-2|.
TGTGCCAGCAGCTGGCGACAGGACTATGGCTACACCTTC
CASSWRQDYGYTF
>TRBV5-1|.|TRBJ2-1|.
TGCGCCAGCAGCTTGGGTGGGAGGAACAATGAGCAGTTCTTC
CASSLGGRNNEQFF
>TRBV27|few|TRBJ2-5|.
TGTGCCAGCAGTCCGCGCGAGCAAGAGACCCAGTACTTC
CASSPREQETQYF
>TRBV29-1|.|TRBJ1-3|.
TGCAGCGTTGAAAGGACAGACAGAAACACCATATATTTT
CSVERTDRNTIYF
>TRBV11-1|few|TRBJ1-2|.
TGTGCCAGCAGCGCAAGGACAGCCGCTAACTATGGCTACACCTTC
CASSARTAANYGYTF
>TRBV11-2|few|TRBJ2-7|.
TGTGCCAGCAGCTTACCTAGTTCTTCCGAGCAGTACTTC
CASSLPSSSEQYF
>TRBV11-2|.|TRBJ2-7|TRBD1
TGTGCCAGCAGCTTGGGACAGGGTGTCGGCGAGCAGTACTTC
CASSLGQGVGEQYF
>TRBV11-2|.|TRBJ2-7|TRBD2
TGTGCCAGCAGCTTAGGGTTGGGACTAGCTCCCGAGCAGTACTTC
CASSLGLGLAPEQYF
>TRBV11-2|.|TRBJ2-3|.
TGTGCCAGCAGCTTCGGTTCAGGGCGCACAGATACGCAGTATTTT
CASSFGSGRTDTQYF
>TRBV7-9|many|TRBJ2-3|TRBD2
TGTGCCAGCAGCCCAAGCGGGAGGGCCAGTGCAGATACGCAGTATTTT
CASSPSGRASADTQYF
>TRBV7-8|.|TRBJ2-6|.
TGTGCCAGCAAATCAGGGTTCTCTGGGGCCAACGTCCTGACTTTC
CASKSGFSGANVLTF
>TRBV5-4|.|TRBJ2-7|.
TGTGCCAGCAGCAGGGGGGGCCGGGACGAGCAGTACTTC
CASSRGGRDEQYF
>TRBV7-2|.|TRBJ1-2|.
TGTGCCAGCAGCTTAGACCCCGGGATTCGTAATGGCTACACCTTC
CASSLDPGIRNGYTF
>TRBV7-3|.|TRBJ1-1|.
TGTGCCAGCAGCTTCAACGGACAAGACACTGAAGCTTTCTTT
CASSFNGQDTEAFF
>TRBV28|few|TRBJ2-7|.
TGTGCCAGCAGCGGGGTTTGGGACGAGCAGTACTTC
CASSGVWDEQYF
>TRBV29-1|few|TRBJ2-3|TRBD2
TGCAGCGTTGGTATCGCTAGCGGGAGGGCTGGGACGCAGTATTTT
CSVGIASGRAGTQYF